These 2 T cell receptor beta chains were sequenced from one sample in a study of blood T cells in healthy people across ages. Alongside a J-beta primer mix, a sample-barcoded 5' primer served in a second PCR lasting about 7 to 12 cycles. TCRdb re-called the 5' RACE reads with MiXCR, one entry per CDR3 protein. The sample yields hundreds of thousands of distinct CDR3 sequences, around 48% seen once. What was sequenced was blood. The receptors derive from a man in his thirties or forties in good health.

The J gene is TRBJ2-4, the V gene TRBV20-1, with a tentative D call TRBD2 (6 bases). Germline V gives CDR1 DFQATT, CDR2 SNEGSKA (reference sequence). CDR3 length equals 15 residues. V gave up 6 bases and J gave up 0 bases, with 15 bases separating them. CDR3 nucleotides: TGCAGTGCCCCCGCGAGTAGCGGAGCCAAAAACATTCAGTACTTC. Amino acids: CSAPASSGAKNIQYF.

The chain is built from TRBV4-3 and TRBJ1-6; possibly TRBD1 for D (6 bases). Germline-derived CDR1 and CDR2 are LGHNA and YSLEER. The CDR3 runs 14 residues. Trimming stripped 0 bases from V and 12 bases from J, with 12 bases between. CDR3 bases: TGCGCCAGCAGCCAAGATGACGGACAGAGACCCCTCCACTTT. Translating it yields CASSQDDGQRPLHF.